This passage covers 2 T cell receptor beta chains from one sample sequenced in a study of cytomegalovirus exposure and HLA in healthy donors. Both 60 Vbeta primers and 13 Jbeta primers went into the PCR. Clones were read by immunoSEQ multiplex PCR, and TCRdb kept only the in-frame ones, dropping some. The sample has approximately 140,000 clones; about 73% are singletons. Material: PBMCs. These receptors were taken from a human donor in good health.

The chain joins TRBV29-1 to TRBJ2-3, with TRBD2 as a possible D gene (5 bases). In germline, CDR1 is SQVTM, CDR2 ANQGSEA. With 7 bases removed from V and 1 base from J, the gap between germline ends came to 15 bases. CDR3 length: 14 residues. This CDR3 reads CSAKGRTGTDTQYF. The DNA of the CDR3 is TGCAGCGCCAAAGGACGGACTGGCACAGATACGCAGTATTTT.

The CDR3 bases are TGTGCCAGCTCACCAGGTCAGAAGACACAGACCCAGTACTTC. This sequence encodes CASSPGQKTQTQYF. V usage is TRBV18 and J usage is TRBJ2-5; the D is unclear. Germline CDR1 KGHSH, CDR2 LQKENI. Between the trimmed V and J ends, which lost 2 bases and 6 bases, there was a span of 13 bases. The CDR3 is 14 amino acids.